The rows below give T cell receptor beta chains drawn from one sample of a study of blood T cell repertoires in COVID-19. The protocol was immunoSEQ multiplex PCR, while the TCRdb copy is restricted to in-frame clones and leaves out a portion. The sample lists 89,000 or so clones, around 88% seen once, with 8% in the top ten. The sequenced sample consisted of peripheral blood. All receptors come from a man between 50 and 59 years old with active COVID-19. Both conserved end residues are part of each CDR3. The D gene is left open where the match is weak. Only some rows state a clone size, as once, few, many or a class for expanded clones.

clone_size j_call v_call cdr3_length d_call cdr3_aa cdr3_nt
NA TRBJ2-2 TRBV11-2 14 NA CASSLDRRIGELFF TGTGCCAGCAGCTTAGATCGGAGGATAGGGGAGCTGTTTTTT
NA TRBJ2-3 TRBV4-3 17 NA CASSQDSRTSSTDTQYF TGCGCCAGCAGCCAAGATTCCAGGACAAGTAGCACAGATACGCAGTATTTT
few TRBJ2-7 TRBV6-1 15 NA CASSEDPGATYEQYF TGTGCCAGCAGTGAAGATCCAGGGGCTACTTACGAGCAGTACTTC
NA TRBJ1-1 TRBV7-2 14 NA CASSFTGGRSEAFF TGTGCCAGCAGCTTCACCGGGGGGAGGAGTGAAGCTTTCTTT
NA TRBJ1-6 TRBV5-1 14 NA CASSLAGGNSPLHF TGCGCCAGCAGCTTGGCGGGTGGTAATTCACCCCTCCACTTT
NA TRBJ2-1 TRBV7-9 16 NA CASSSYQGGEDNEQFF TGTGCCAGCAGCTCCTACCAAGGGGGAGAGGACAATGAGCAGTTCTTC
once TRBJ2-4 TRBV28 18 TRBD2 CASSPNGLADLAKNIQYF TGTGCCAGCAGTCCGAACGGACTAGCGGACCTAGCCAAAAACATTCAGTACTTC
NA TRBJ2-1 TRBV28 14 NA CASSSAGIFNEQFF TGTGCCAGCAGTTCAGCGGGCATCTTCAATGAGCAGTTCTTC
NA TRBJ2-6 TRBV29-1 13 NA CSVSSSGANVLTF TGCAGCGTATCGTCCTCTGGGGCCAACGTCCTGACTTTC
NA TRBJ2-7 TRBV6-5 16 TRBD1 CASSYSGTVSSYEQYF TGTGCCAGCAGTTATTCCGGGACAGTTAGCTCCTACGAGCAGTACTTC
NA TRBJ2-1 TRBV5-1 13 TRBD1 CASSLQGANEQFF TGCGCCAGCAGCTTACAGGGGGCAAATGAGCAGTTCTTC
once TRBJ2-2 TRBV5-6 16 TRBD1 CASSFGGQGIPGELFF TGTGCCAGCAGCTTTGGGGGACAGGGGATCCCCGGGGAGCTGTTTTTT
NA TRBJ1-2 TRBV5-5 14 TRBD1 CASSRDRAIYGYTF TGTGCCAGCAGCCGGGACAGGGCGATCTATGGCTACACCTTC
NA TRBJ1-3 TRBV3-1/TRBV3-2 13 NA CASQRYSGNTIYF TGTGCCAGCCAACGGTACTCTGGAAACACCATATATTTT
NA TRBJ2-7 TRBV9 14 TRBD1 CASSLGDREYEQYF TGTGCCAGCAGCCTGGGGGACAGGGAATACGAGCAGTACTTC
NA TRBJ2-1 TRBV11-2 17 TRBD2 CASTRALAGNSYNEQFF TGTGCCTCAACACGGGCGCTAGCGGGAAATTCCTACAATGAGCAGTTCTTC
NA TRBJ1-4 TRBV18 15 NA CASSFQGIFGEKLFF TGTGCCAGCTCTTTTCAGGGCATATTTGGTGAAAAACTGTTTTTT
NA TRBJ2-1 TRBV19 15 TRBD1 CASTTTGQGFNEQFF TGTGCCAGTACGACCACGGGACAGGGGTTTAATGAGCAGTTCTTC
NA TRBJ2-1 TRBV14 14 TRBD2 CASSPLAGASEQFF TGTGCCAGCAGCCCGCTAGCGGGAGCGAGTGAGCAGTTCTTC
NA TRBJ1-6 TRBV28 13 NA CASSPGGFEALHF TGTGCCAGCAGCCCCGGGGGGTTCGAGGCCCTCCACTTT
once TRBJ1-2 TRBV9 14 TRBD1 CASRSSGTDYGYTF TGTGCCAGCAGGTCCTCCGGGACAGACTATGGCTACACCTTC
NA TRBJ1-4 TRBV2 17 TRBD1 CASTRLGQGQLNEKLFF TGTGCCAGCACCAGACTCGGACAGGGGCAATTGAATGAAAAACTGTTTTTT
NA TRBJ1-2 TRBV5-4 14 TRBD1 CASSPGDRPHGYTF TGTGCCAGCAGCCCCGGGGACAGGCCTCATGGCTACACCTTC
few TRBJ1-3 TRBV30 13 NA CAWSLSSGNTIYF TGTGCCTGGAGTCTTAGCTCTGGAAACACCATATATTTT
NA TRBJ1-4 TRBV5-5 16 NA CASSPTETQSNEKLFF TGTGCCAGCAGCCCAACAGAGACCCAAAGTAATGAAAAACTGTTTTTT
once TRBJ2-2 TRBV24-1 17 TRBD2 CATSALSGRGNTGELFF TGTGCCACCAGTGCCCTCAGCGGGAGGGGGAACACCGGGGAGCTGTTTTTT
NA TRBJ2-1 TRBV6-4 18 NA CASSEGWTTSFPLNEQFF TGTGCCAGCAGTGAAGGGTGGACAACCTCATTCCCCCTCAATGAGCAGTTCTTC
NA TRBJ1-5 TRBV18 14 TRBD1 CASSPARGQQPQHF TGTGCCAGCTCACCCGCGAGGGGGCAACAGCCCCAGCATTTT
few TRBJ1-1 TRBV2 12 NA CASTTQYTEAFF TGTGCCTCGACAACGCAGTATACTGAAGCTTTCTTT
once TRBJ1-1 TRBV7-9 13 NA CASSLGGGTEAFF TGTGCCAGCAGCTTAGGAGGGGGCACTGAAGCTTTCTTT
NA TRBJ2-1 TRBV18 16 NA CASSNLGRTIYNEQFF TGTGCCAGCTCAAACTTGGGGCGAACTATCTACAATGAGCAGTTCTTC
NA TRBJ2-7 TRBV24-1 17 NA CATSDLASGSSSYEQYF TGTGCCACCAGTGATCTTGCTTCAGGGTCCAGCTCCTACGAGCAGTACTTC
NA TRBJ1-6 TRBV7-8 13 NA CASSLEGDSPLHF TGTGCCAGCAGCTTAGAGGGGGATTCACCCCTCCACTTT
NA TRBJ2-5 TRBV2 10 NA CASKLETQYF TGTGCCAGCAAGCTGGAGACCCAGTACTTC
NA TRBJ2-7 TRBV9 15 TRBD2 CASSGRLAGDDEQYF TGTGCCAGCAGCGGACGACTAGCGGGGGACGACGAGCAGTACTTC
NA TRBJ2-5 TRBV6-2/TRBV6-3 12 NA CASSPQQETQYF TGTGCCAGCAGCCCACAGCAAGAGACCCAGTACTTC
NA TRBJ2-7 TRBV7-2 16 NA CASSLELSGARYEQYF TGTGCCAGCAGCTTAGAATTGTCAGGGGCGAGGTACGAGCAGTACTTC
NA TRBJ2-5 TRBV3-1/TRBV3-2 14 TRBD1 CASSPRDSLETQYF TGTGCCAGCAGCCCTCGGGACAGCTTAGAGACCCAGTACTTC
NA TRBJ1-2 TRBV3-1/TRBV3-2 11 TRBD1 CASSLTGGHTF TGTGCCAGCAGCCTAACAGGGGGCCACACCTTC
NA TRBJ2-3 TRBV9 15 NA CASSVLKHGTDTQYF TGTGCCAGCAGCGTACTGAAGCACGGGACAGATACGCAGTATTTT
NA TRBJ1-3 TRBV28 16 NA CASSFRGRISGNTIYF TGTGCCAGCAGTTTTAGAGGGAGGATCTCTGGAAACACCATATATTTT
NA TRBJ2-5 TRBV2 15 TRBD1 CASSVNGQAQETQYF TGTGCCAGCAGCGTAAACGGACAGGCCCAAGAGACCCAGTACTTC
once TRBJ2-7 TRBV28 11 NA CASGLALEQYF TGTGCCAGCGGTCTAGCATTAGAGCAGTACTTC
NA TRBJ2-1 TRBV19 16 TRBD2 CASSSFRTSGTNEQFF TGTGCCAGTAGTTCCTTCCGGACTAGCGGTACCAATGAGCAGTTCTTC
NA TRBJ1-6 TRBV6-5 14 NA CASSFGGEKSPLHF TGTGCCAGCAGTTTTGGGGGCGAAAAATCACCCCTCCACTTT
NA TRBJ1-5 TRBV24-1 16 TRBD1 CATSESGTGGDQPQHF TGTGCCACCAGTGAGTCCGGGACAGGAGGGGATCAGCCCCAGCATTTT
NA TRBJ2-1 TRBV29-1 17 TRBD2 CSVELAGGIPLYNEQFF TGCAGCGTTGAGCTTGCGGGGGGAATACCTTTATACAATGAGCAGTTCTTC
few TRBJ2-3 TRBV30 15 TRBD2 CAWSGRGGATDTQYF TGTGCCTGGAGTGGCCGGGGGGGGGCCACAGATACGCAGTATTTT
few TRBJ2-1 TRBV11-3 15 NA CASSPGGLRMGEQFF TGTGCCAGCAGCCCAGGTGGACTTCGGATGGGGGAGCAGTTCTTC
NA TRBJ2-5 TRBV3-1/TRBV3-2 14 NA CASSPPNQEETQYF TGTGCCAGCAGCCCCCCTAACCAGGAAGAGACCCAGTACTTC
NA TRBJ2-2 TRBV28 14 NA CASSLFKGAGELFF TGTGCCAGCAGTTTATTCAAGGGGGCCGGGGAGCTGTTTTTT
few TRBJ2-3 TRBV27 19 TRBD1 CASSYSGTGGLGFTDTQYF TGTGCCAGCAGTTACTCCGGGACAGGGGGTTTGGGGTTTACAGATACGCAGTATTTT
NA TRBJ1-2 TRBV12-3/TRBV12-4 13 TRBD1 CASRPQGNYGYTF TGTGCCAGCAGGCCACAGGGGAACTATGGCTACACCTTC
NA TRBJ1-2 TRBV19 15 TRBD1 CASRPADRRGYGYTF TGTGCCAGTAGACCGGCGGACAGGAGGGGCTATGGCTACACCTTC
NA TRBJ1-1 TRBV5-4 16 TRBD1 CASSPGQGARGTEAFF TGTGCCAGCAGCCCGGGACAGGGGGCTAGGGGCACTGAAGCTTTCTTT
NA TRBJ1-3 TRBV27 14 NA CASSWGGAGNTIYF TGTGCCAGCTCCTGGGGGGGCGCGGGAAACACCATATATTTT